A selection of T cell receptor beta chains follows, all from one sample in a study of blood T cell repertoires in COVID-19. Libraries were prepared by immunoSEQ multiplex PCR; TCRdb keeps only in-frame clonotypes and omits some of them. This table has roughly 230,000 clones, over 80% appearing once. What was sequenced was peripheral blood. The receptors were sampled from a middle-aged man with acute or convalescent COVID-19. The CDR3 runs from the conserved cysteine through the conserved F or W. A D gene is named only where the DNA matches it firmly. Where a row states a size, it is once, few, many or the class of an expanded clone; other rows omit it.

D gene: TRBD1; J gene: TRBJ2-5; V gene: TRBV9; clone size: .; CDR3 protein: CASSVGQGGETQYF; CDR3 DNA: TGTGCCAGCAGCGTCGGACAGGGAGGAGAGACCCAGTACTTC
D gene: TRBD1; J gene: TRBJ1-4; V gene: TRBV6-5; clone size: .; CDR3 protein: CASSKGAGEKLFF; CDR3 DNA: TGTGCCAGCAGTAAGGGGGCCGGTGAAAAACTGTTTTTT
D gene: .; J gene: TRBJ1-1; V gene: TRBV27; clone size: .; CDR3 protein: CASSLFPGTQIGGAFF; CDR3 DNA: TGTGCCAGCAGTCTATTCCCCGGGACTCAAATTGGGGGAGCTTTCTTT
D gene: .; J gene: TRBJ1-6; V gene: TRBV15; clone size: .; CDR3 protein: CATSRDSNSPLHF; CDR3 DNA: TGTGCCACCAGCAGGGACAGCAATTCACCCCTCCACTTT
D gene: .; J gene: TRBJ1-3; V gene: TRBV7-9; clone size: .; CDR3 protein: CASSFWGEGTNTIYF; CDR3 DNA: TGTGCCAGCAGCTTTTGGGGGGAAGGTACCAACACCATATATTTT
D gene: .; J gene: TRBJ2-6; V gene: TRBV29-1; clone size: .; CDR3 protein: CSVGGERGVGANVLTF; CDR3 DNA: TGCAGCGTTGGAGGTGAAAGAGGTGTTGGGGCCAACGTCCTGACTTTC
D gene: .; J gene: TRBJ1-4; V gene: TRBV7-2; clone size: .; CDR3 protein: CASSSGPGGEKLFF; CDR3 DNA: TGTGCCAGCAGCTCCGGACCGGGGGGGGAAAAACTGTTTTTT
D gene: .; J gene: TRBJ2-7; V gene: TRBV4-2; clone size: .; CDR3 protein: CASSLDTRSYEQYF; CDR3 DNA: TGTGCCAGCAGCCTCGACACCCGCTCCTACGAGCAGTACTTC
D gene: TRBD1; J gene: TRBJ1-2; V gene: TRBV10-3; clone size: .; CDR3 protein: CAISESGDRVSGYTF; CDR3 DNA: TGTGCCATCAGTGAGTCTGGGGACAGGGTGAGCGGCTACACCTTC
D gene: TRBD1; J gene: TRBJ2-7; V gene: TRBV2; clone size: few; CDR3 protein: CASSDPTGGWEQYF; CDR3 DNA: TGTGCCAGCAGTGACCCAACAGGGGGCTGGGAGCAGTACTTC
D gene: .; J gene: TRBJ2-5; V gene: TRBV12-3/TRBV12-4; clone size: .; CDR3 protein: CASSSGIQETQYF; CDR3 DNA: TGTGCCAGCAGTTCGGGGATTCAAGAGACCCAGTACTTC
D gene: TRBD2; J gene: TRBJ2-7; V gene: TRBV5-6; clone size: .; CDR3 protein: CASSFSSGLTYEQYF; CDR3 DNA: TGTGCCAGCAGCTTTTCTAGCGGATTAACCTACGAGCAGTACTTC
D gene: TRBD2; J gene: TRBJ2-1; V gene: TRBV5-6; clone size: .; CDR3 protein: CASSGLAGGVEQFF; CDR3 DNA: TGTGCCAGCAGCGGGCTAGCGGGAGGCGTTGAGCAGTTCTTC
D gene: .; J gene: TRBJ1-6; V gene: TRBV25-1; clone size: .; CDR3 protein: CASSSDFSYNSPLHF; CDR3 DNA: TGTGCCAGCAGTTCGGACTTCTCCTATAATTCACCCCTCCACTTT
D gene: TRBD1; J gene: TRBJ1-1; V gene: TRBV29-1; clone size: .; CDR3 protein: CSVQGQFNTEAFF; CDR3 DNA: TGCAGCGTCCAGGGACAGTTCAACACTGAAGCTTTCTTT
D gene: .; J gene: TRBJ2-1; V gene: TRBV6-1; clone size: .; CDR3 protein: CASSEQGSSSYNEQFF; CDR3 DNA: TGTGCCAGCAGTGAACAAGGGAGCAGCTCCTACAATGAGCAGTTCTTC
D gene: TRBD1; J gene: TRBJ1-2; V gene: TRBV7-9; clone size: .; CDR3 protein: CASSTGTEFAGYTF; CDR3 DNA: TGTGCCAGCAGCACAGGGACAGAGTTCGCCGGCTACACCTTC
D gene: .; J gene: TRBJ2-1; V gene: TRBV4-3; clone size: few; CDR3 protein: CASSQSREWNEQFF; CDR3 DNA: TGCGCCAGCAGCCAATCCCGGGAGTGGAATGAGCAGTTCTTC
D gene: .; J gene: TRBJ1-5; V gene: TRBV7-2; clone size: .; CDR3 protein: CASSLTSSDSVSNQPQHF; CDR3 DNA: TGTGCCAGCAGCTTAACCTCCTCGGACAGTGTTAGCAATCAGCCCCAGCATTTT
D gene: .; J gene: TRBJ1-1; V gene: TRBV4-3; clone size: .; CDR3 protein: CASSQEWAGEAFF; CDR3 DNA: TGCGCCAGCAGCCAAGAGTGGGCGGGGGAAGCTTTCTTT
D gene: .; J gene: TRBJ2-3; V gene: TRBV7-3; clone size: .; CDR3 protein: CASSLREVDTQYF; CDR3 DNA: TGTGCCAGCAGCTTAAGGGAGGTGGATACGCAGTATTTT
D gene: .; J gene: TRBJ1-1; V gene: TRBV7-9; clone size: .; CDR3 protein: CASSFGVGQGNTEAFF; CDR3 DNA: TGTGCCAGCAGCTTTGGGGTTGGTCAGGGGAACACTGAAGCTTTCTTT
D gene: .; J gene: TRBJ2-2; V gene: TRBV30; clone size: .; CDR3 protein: CAWSLVSAGELFF; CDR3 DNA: TGTGCCTGGAGCCTTGTGAGTGCCGGGGAGCTGTTTTTT
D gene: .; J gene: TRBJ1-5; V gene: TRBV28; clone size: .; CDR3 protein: CASRRQDWNQPQHF; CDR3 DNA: TGTGCCAGCAGGCGACAGGATTGGAATCAGCCCCAGCATTTT
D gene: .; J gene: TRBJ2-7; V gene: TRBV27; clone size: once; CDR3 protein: CASSLSGSSYEQYF; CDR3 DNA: TGTGCCAGCAGTTTATCGGGGAGCTCCTACGAGCAGTACTTC
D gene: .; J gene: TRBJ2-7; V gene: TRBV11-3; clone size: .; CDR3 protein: CASSETRISKQYF; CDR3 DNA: TGTGCCAGCAGCGAGACTAGGATAAGCAAGCAGTACTTC
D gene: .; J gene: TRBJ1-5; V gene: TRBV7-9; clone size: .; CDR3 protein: CASSSTGGWSNQPQHF; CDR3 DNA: TGTGCCAGCAGCTCGACGGGGGGTTGGAGCAATCAGCCCCAGCATTTT
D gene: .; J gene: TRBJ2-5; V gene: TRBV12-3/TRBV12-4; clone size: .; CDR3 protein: CASSERETQYF; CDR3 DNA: TGTGCCAGCAGTGAGAGGGAGACCCAGTACTTC
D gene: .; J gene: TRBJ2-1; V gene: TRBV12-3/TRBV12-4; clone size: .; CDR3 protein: CASSLRTDSSKFF; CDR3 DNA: TGTGCCAGCAGTTTAAGGACGGACAGCTCGAAATTCTTC
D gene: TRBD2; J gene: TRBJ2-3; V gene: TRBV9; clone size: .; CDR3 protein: CASSVDSGSVADTQYF; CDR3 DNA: TGTGCCAGCAGCGTAGATAGCGGGAGTGTAGCAGATACGCAGTATTTT
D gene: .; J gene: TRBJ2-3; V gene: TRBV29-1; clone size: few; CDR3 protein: CSVDESARGTQYF; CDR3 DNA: TGCAGCGTTGATGAGAGCGCGCGGGGTACGCAGTATTTT
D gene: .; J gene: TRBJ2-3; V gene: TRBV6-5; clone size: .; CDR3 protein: CASSYQWSSTDTQYF; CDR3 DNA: TGTGCCAGCAGTTACCAATGGAGTTCCACAGATACGCAGTATTTT
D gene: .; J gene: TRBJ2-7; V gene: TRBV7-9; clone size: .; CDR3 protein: CASSSQGIEQYF; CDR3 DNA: TGTGCCAGCAGCTCGCAGGGTATCGAGCAGTACTTC
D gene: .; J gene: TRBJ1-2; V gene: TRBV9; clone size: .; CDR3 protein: CASSTQTGAPNYGYTF; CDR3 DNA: TGTGCCAGCAGCACACAGACAGGCGCTCCTAACTATGGCTACACCTTC
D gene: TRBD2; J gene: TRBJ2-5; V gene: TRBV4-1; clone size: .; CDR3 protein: CASSPRRLAGEETQYF; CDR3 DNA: TGCGCCAGCAGCCCCCGGAGGCTAGCGGGAGAAGAGACCCAGTACTTC
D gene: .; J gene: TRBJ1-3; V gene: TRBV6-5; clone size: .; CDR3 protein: CASSSSRGSGNTIYF; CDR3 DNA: TGTGCCAGCAGTTCTAGCAGGGGCTCTGGAAACACCATATATTTT
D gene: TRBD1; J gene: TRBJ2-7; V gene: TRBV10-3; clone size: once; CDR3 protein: CAVTGGTYEQYF; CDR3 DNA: TGTGCCGTGACAGGGGGTACCTACGAGCAGTACTTC
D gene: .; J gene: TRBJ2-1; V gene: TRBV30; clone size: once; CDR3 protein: CAWSGGSGSYNEQFF; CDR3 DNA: TGTGCCTGGAGTGGTGGAAGCGGCTCCTACAATGAGCAGTTCTTC
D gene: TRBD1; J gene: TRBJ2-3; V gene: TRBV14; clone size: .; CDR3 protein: CASSRSGTADTQYF; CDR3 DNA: TGTGCCAGCAGCCGCTCCGGGACAGCGGATACGCAGTATTTT
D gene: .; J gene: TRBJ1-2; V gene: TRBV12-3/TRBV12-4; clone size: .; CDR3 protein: CASSPVAGYGYTF; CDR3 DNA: TGTGCCAGCAGTCCAGTCGCGGGGTATGGCTACACCTTC
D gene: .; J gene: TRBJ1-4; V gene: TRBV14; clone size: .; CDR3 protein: CASSLRRGYSTNEKLFF; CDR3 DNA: TGTGCCAGCAGCCTGAGACGGGGGTATTCTACTAATGAAAAACTGTTTTTT
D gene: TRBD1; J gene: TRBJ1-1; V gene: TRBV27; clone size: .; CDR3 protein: CASSRQGARETEAFF; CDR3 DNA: TGTGCCAGCAGCCGCCAGGGGGCGCGGGAGACTGAAGCTTTCTTT
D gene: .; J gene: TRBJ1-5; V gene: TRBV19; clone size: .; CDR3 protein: CASSIYSSGQPQHF; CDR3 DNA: TGTGCCAGTAGTATATATTCTTCCGGTCAGCCCCAGCATTTT
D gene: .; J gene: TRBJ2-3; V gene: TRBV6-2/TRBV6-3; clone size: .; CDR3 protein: CASSLDAATDTQYF; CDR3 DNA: TGTGCCAGCAGTCTAGACGCGGCCACAGATACGCAGTATTTT
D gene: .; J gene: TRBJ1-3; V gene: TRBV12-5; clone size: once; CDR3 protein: CASAKWGSGSGNTIYF; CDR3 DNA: TGTGCTAGTGCCAAATGGGGTTCGGGGTCTGGAAACACCATATATTTT